The TCR beta chain under discussion was sequenced for a study of cytomegalovirus exposure and HLA in healthy donors. Study-wide findings and caveats: Looking again later, the authors saw that most CMV-associated TCR beta chains seemed HLA-restricted. Sequencing depth across donors, presence/absence analyses assumed, was roughly uniform.

Looked up from germline, CDR1 is SGHRS and CDR2 is YFSETQ. The CDR3 is made up of 14 amino acids. Losses at the gene ends were 4 bases for V and 15 bases for J; bases not matched to a gene: 7. Comment on this clone: Antigen unknown.

PCR amplification relied on 60 Vbeta primers (plus 13 Jbeta primers). Using immunoSEQ multiplex PCR, the repertoire was profiled, and TCRdb retains in-frame clones only, with some absent. The sample carries around 75,000 clones, about 84% recorded once. Source material: PBMCs. The sequence derives from a middle-aged man in good health and CMV-seronegative. V usage is TRBV5-1 and J usage is TRBJ2-1; 16 nucleotides align to TRBD2. The chain's CDR3 is CASSRGTSGGEAFF. The CDR3 DNA is TGCGCCAGCAGCAGGGGGACTAGCGGGGGGGAGGCGTTCTTC.